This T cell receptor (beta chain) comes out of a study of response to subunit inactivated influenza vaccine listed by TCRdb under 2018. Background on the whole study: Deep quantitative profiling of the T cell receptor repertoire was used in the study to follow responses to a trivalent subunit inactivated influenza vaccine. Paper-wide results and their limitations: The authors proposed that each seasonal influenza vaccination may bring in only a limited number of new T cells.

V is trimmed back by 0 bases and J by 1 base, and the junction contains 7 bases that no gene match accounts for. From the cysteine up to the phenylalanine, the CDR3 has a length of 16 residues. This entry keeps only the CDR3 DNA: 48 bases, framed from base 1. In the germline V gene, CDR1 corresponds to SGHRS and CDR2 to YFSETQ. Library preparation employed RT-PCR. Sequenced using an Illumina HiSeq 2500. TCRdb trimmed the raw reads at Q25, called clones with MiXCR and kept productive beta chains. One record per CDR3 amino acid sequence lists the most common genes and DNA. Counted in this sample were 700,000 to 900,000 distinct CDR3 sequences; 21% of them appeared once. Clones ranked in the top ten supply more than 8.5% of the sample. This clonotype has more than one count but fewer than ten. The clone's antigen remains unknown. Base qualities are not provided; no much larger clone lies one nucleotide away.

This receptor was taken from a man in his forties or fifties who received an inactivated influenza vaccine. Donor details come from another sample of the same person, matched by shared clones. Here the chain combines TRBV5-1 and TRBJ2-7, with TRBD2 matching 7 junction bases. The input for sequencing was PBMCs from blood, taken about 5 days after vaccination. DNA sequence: TGCGCCAGCAGCTTGGATCTCGGGGAGGGGTCCTACGAGCAGTACTTC. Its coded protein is CASSLDLGEGSYEQYF.